The T cell receptor delta chain described here comes from a study of γδ T cells in repeated Plasmodium falciparum infection (dated by TCRdb to about 2021). For the wider study: Malian children exposed to intense seasonal malaria transmission were enrolled in the natural-infection arm and compared with Australian children matched for age and gender. Four to six malaria-naive U.S. adults underwent four controlled human malaria infections by bites from P. falciparum NF54-infected Anopheles stephensi mosquitoes over approximately 620 days. Samples from controlled-infection subjects were taken at baseline, right before selected infections, and 21 days after each infection. Malian gammadelta TCR repertoires were analysed cross-sectionally during no-transmission periods and longitudinally across acute febrile malaria episodes. The study looked at how repeated Plasmodium falciparum infection shapes the human gammadelta T cell repertoire, using both natural infection in Mali and controlled human malaria infection.

This clone has a count of ten or more. The specificity of this receptor is unknown. With a far larger clone one base away, a read error is the likely cause. The same CDR3 also results from other DNA sequences found in this sample. Inclusive of the bounding cysteine and phenylalanine, the CDR3 is 13 residues long. Only the CDR3 portion is preserved as DNA: 39 bases, with reading frame beginning at the first base. Taken from the germline V gene (reference sequence), the CDR1 and CDR2 loops are TVYSNPD and GDNSRS. V and J are truncated by 4 bases and 7 bases respectively, leaving an intervening sequence of 19 bases. The paper as a whole reports these results and caveats: Vdelta2-negative gammadelta TCR repertoires from Malian children appeared more clonally expanded, less diverse and less shared than those of Australian children. Vgamma9/Vdelta2+ TCR repertoires showed a highly stable polyclonal repertoire over time and infection, with many inter-individual overlapping TCRgamma sequences. Generalizability was limited because the Malian cohort came from a small rural village made up predominantly of one ethnic group. Because the controlled-infection cohort was small, analysis of inter-individual variability in gammadelta T cell responses was limited. Repeated controlled infections appeared to drive waves of new clonotype selection in Vdelta2-negative, largely Vdelta1+, gammadelta TCR repertoires.

For bulk TCR repertoire analysis, Vgamma9/Vdelta2+ and Vdelta2-negative gammadelta T cell populations were flow-sorted out of peripheral blood mononuclear cells. The method behind the library was multiplex PCR. Sequencing used an Illumina MiSeq. Every sorted gammadelta T cell sample had both its TCR gamma (TRG) and TCR delta (TRD) chains sequenced. The source study handled its data this way. The repertoire analyses drew on clonotype tree plots, the accumulated frequency of the top 20 clonotypes, and diversity index (DI) and D75 metrics. With CATT, TCRdb called clones again from the public reads; duplicate DNA rows were later joined. The V and J calls, along with clone size, are taken from TCRdb and not from the paper's own processing. Here the sample has about 51,000 delta-chain clones; 1.9% occur a single time. The ten largest clones take up around 24% of the sample.

The V and J segments used are TRDV3 and TRDJ1; no D gene call is confident. This receptor was taken from a pool of human donors (malaria-infected and uninfected, not separated). The sample taken for sequencing was gamma-delta T cells from blood. DNA sequence: TGTGCCTGGAATGCAAGGATTTGTGGTAAACTCATCTTT. Translation gives CAWNARICGKLIF.